The entry below gives a single T cell receptor (beta chain) sequence along with its context. Its antigen is still unknown. The CDR3 runs to 15 residues. V lost 5 bases to trimming and J lost 6 bases, with 19 bases between them. CDR1 MGHRA and CDR2 YSYEKL come from the germline V gene. CD8 cells regarded as naive lacked CD45RO, were positively chosen for CCR7, and omitted terminally differentiated effector memory CD45RA+ cells. The run depth of the assay was deep. Clones were sequenced by immunoSEQ multiplex PCR, and TCRdb holds only the in-frame ones, with some missing. The table has millions of clones, about 95% seen once; the top ten hold 1% to 1.3%. These data belong to a study of shared clonotypes between healthy human individuals. General study points: All-four-donor shared clonotypes had higher generation probabilities than non-shared clonotypes did. Rarefaction curves obtained for sorted subsets showed sequencing incomplete despite large depth.

The chain uses TRBV4-1 and TRBJ1-2; a weak D match, TRBD1 (5 bases). Material for sequencing was naive CD8+ T cells sorted from blood. The origin of this receptor is a man aged 18 to 30 in good health. The CDR3 is CASSTPWAVQDGYTF. The DNA for the CDR3 is TGCGCCAGCAGCACCCCGTGGGCCGTACAGGATGGCTACACCTTC.